The 14 T cell receptor beta chains below come from one sample, sequenced in a study of neurological immune-mediated disorders. TCRdb re-derived calls from the 5' RACE reads in MiXCR, one entry per CDR3 protein. This sample carries around 66,000 distinct CDR3 sequences, roughly 4.4% of them seen once, and the ten largest clones take about 2.2%. The sequenced sample consisted of PBMCs. These receptors came from an older woman with multiple sclerosis.

There are many counts of this clonotype. This chain connects TRBV7-3 to TRBJ2-1, with 11 bases fitting TRBD2. The CDR3 loop spans 15 amino acids. V lost 4 bases and J lost 8; bases outside the gene matches: 7. Germline-derived CDR1 and CDR2 are SGHTA and FQGTGA. CDR3 amino acids: CASSSLAGAADEQFF. CDR3 nucleotides: TGTGCCAGCAGCTCACTAGCGGGAGCGGCTGATGAGCAGTTCTTC.

J is TRBJ2-7 and V is TRBV7-6; 9 nucleotides line up with TRBD2. V lost 5 bases and J lost 6; bases outside the gene matches: 11. CDR1 SGHVS and CDR2 FNYEAQ come from the germline V gene. The CDR3 has 15 residues. CDR3 nucleotides: TGTGCCAGCAGCGCCCGGGGTAGCGGGAGCCCCGAGCAGTACTTC. This encodes CASSARGSGSPEQYF.

This clonotype has a count of ten or more. The chain joins TRBV20-1 to TRBJ1-1; the D is unclear. The CDR3 has 12 residues. Trimming cost V 4 bases and J 6 bases, with 12 bases left between them. Germline V CDR1 and CDR2: DFQATT, SNEGSKA (reference sequence). The CDR3 nucleotides are TGCAGTGCTATTGCCGAGGGCGCTGAAGCTTTCTTT. Its protein is CSAIAEGAEAFF.

This clonotype was seen repeatedly, ten times or more. The chain employs TRBV7-3 and TRBJ1-2; the D is unclear. V was cut by 5 bases and J by 4 bases, with 20 bases left in between. This CDR3 spans 16 amino acids. Germline assignment: CDR1 SGHTA and CDR2 FQGTGA. Here the CDR3 reads CASSPQGGLTGYGYTF. The DNA of the CDR3 is TGTGCCAGCAGCCCACAAGGAGGGCTGACCGGCTATGGCTACACCTTC.

The sample holds many counts of this clonotype. V usage is TRBV27 and J usage is TRBJ2-1; D gene uncertain. The V end was cut by 8 bases, the J end by 0 bases, with 8 bases between. Per germline, CDR1 MNHEY and CDR2 SMNVEV (reference sequence). The length of the CDR3 is 13 residues. The CDR3 coding sequence is TGTGCCAGCCGGAGCCGCTCCTACAATGAGCAGTTCTTC. This translates into CASRSRSYNEQFF.

This clonotype was observed at least ten times. J is TRBJ1-1 and V is TRBV29-1; D gene ambiguous. The CDR3 totals 13 residues. Trimming stripped 6 bases from V and 4 bases from J, with 15 bases between. Germline loops: CDR1 SQVTM, CDR2 ANQGSEA. CDR3 nucleotides: TGCAGCGTCCACCATGGAGGTGGCACTGAAGCTTTCTTT. It encodes CSVHHGGGTEAFF. The full variable domain, its missing parts supplied by reference TRBV29-1 and TRBJ1-1, is SAVISQKPSRDICQRGTSLTIQCQVDSQVTMMFWYRQQPGQSLTLIATANQGSEATYESGFVIDKFPISRPNLTFSTLTVSNMSPEDSSIYLCSVHHGGGTEAFFGQGTRLTVV.

This clonotype was seen repeatedly, ten times or more. The chain has TRBV20-1 and TRBJ2-1, with D uncertain. CDR3 size: 14 residues. The ends were cut back, 4 bases at V and 0 bases at J, with 10 bases in the middle. Germline CDR1 is DFQATT and CDR2 is SNEGSKA (reference sequence). In DNA form, the CDR3 reads TGCAGTGCTAAAGACCTTAGCTCCTACAATGAGCAGTTCTTC. It yields the protein CSAKDLSSYNEQFF.

This clonotype was seen repeatedly, ten times or more. V is TRBV4-3 and J is TRBJ2-5; 10 bases line up with TRBD2. The germline CDR1 and CDR2 sequences are LGHNA and YSLEER. CDR3 size: 16 residues. After removal of 0 bases from V and 5 bases from J, the junction contained 6 bases not matched to a gene. CDR3 protein: CASSQEWTSGSETQYF. In DNA, the CDR3 is TGCGCCAGCAGCCAAGAGTGGACTAGCGGTTCGGAGACCCAGTACTTC.

In its sample, this clonotype was seen many times. The chain recombines TRBV10-1 with TRBJ1-1; 8 bases align to TRBD1. The J segment lost 9 bases and the V segment lost 4 bases, leaving 7 bases of the junction unmatched. The CDR3 is 13 amino acids. From germline, CDR1 is WNHNN and CDR2 SYGVQD (reference sequence). DNA for the CDR3: TGCGCCAGCAGTGCCCGACAGGGGTTCAAAGCTTTCTTT. Encoded protein: CASSARQGFKAFF.

This clonotype was seen ten or more times. The V and J genes are TRBV5-1 and TRBJ2-1; TRBD2 agrees at 8 bases. The CDR3 runs to 14 residues. V shed 1 base and J 5 bases; nucleotides not matched to a gene: 2. Germline CDR1 SGHRS, CDR2 YFSETQ. In DNA, the CDR3 is TGCGCCAGCAGCTTGTTAGCGGGAAACAATGAGCAGTTCTTC. Translation gives CASSLLAGNNEQFF. Based on the CDR3 plus reference TRBV5-1 and TRBJ2-1, the full variable domain is KAGVTQTPRYLIKTRGQQVTLSCSPISGHRSVSWYQQTPGQGLQFLFEYFSETQRNKGNFPGRFSGRQFSNSRSEMNVSTLELGDSALYLCASSLLAGNNEQFFGPGTRLTVL.

This clonotype occurred a few times. This chain connects TRBV7-9 to TRBJ1-1; no reliable D call. The CDR3 consists of 13 residues. V was cut by 6 bases and J by 0 bases, with 8 bases left in between. The germline V gene has CDR1 SEHNR and CDR2 FQNEAQ (reference sequence). CDR3 DNA: TGTGCCAGCAGTTCTAAATTGAACACTGAAGCTTTCTTT. Translating gives CASSSKLNTEAFF.

Many counts were recorded for this clonotype. The chain combines TRBV5-1 with TRBJ2-7; tentative D call: TRBD2 (5 bases). This CDR3 comprises 14 residues. CDR1 is SGHRS and CDR2 is YFSETQ in the germline V gene. Trimming removed 0 bases from V and 3 bases from J, with 10 bases in between. The CDR3 DNA reads as TGCGCCAGCAGCTTGGCGTTCGGAGGCTACGAGCAGTACTTC. This gives the protein CASSLAFGGYEQYF. Full variable domain (remainder filled in from reference TRBV5-1 and TRBJ2-7): KAGVTQTPRYLIKTRGQQVTLSCSPISGHRSVSWYQQTPGQGLQFLFEYFSETQRNKGNFPGRFSGRQFSNSRSEMNVSTLELGDSALYLCASSLAFGGYEQYFGPGTRLTVT.

This clonotype was counted many times. CDR3 nucleotide sequence: TGTGCCAGCAGTTCGCCGGGACTAGGGTCAGATACGCAGTATTTT. It codes for CASSSPGLGSDTQYF. The rearrangement joins TRBV12-3 or TRBV12-4 to TRBJ2-3; 8 bases agree with TRBD2. J gave up 4 bases and V 4 bases, and 7 bases lay outside the gene matches. There are 15 residues in the CDR3.

The table lists this clonotype with many counts. The chain uses TRBV20-1 and TRBJ1-6; no definite D call. The CDR3 extends over 14 amino acids. With 0 bases removed from V and 9 bases from J, the gap between germline ends came to 12 bases. Germline V CDR1 and CDR2: DFQATT, SNEGSKA (reference sequence). The CDR3 region is CSARDVGTSSPLHF. The CDR3 nucleotides read TGCAGTGCTAGAGATGTGGGCACCAGTTCACCCCTCCACTTT.